This TCR beta chain was obtained from a study of blood T cell repertoires in COVID-19. V lost 6 bases and J lost 4, with 18 bases in between. Germline CDR1 is SNHLY and CDR2 is FYNNEI. The CDR3 extends over 15 amino acids. The table came from immunoSEQ multiplex PCR; TCRdb's copy has only in-frame clones and leaves some out. The table shows under 55,000 clones, with about nine tenths occurring only once. Source material: peripheral blood. The chain joins TRBV2 to TRBJ2-5; D may be TRBD2 (5 bases). The receptor comes from a woman aged 80 or older with COVID-19, enrolled during active disease. CDR3 in amino acids: CASSEKRTAGETQYF. CDR3 nucleotides: TGTGCCAGCAGCGAAAAACGGACTGCGGGAGAGACCCAGTACTTC.